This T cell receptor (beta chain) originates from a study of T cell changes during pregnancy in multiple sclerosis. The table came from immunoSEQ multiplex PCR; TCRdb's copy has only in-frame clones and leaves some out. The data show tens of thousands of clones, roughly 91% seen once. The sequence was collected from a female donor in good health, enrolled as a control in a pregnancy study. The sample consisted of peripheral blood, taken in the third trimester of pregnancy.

This chain's CDR3 is CASSTEASFSYEQYF. CDR3 DNA sequence: TGTGCCAGCAGCACCGAGGCATCTTTCTCCTACGAGCAGTACTTC. The chain couples TRBV7-2 to TRBJ2-7; unclear D gene. Germline V lookup: CDR1 SGHTA, CDR2 FQGNSA. V was pared by 5 bases and J by 0 bases, with 14 bases between. The CDR3 loop spans 15 amino acids.